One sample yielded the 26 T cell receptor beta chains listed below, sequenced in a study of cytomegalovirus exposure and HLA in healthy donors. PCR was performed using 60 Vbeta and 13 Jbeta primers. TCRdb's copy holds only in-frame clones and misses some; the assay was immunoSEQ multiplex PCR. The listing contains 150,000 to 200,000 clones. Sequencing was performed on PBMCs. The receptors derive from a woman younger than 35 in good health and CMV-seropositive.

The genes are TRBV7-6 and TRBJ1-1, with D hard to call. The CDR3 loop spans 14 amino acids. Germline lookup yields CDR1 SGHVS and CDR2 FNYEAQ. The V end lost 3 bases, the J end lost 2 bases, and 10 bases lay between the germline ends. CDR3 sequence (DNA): TGTGCCAGCAGCTTGTCTTACAAAAACACTGAAGCTTTCTTT. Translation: CASSLSYKNTEAFF.

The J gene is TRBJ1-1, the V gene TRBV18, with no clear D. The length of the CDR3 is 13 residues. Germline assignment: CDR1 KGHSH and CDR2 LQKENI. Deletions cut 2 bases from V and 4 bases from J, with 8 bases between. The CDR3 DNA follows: TGTGCCAGCTCACCAGTTACGGGCACTGAAGCTTTCTTT. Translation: CASSPVTGTEAFF.

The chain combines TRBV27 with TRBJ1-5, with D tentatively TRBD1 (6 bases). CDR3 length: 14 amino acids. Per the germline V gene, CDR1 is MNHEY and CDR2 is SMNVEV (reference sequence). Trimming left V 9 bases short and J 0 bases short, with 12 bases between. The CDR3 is CASKQGTSNQPQHF. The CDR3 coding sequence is TGTGCCAGTAAACAGGGAACTAGCAATCAGCCCCAGCATTTT.

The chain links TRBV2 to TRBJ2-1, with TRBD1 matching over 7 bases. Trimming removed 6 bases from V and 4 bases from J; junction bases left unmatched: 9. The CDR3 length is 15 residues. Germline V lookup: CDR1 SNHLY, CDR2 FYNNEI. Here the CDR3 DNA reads TGTGCCAGCAGCCTTCGACAGGGTGCATACAATGAGCAGTTCTTC. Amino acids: CASSLRQGAYNEQFF. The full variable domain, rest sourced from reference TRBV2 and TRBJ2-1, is EPEVTQTPSHQVTQMGQEVILRCVPISNHLYFYWYRQILGQKVEFLVSFYNNEISEKSEIFDDQFSVERPDGSNFTLKIRSTKLEDSAMYFCASSLRQGAYNEQFFGPGTRLTVL.

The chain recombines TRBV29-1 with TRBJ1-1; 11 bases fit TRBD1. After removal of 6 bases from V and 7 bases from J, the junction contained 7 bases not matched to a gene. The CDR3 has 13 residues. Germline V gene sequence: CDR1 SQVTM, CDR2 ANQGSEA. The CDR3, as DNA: TGCAGCGTAAAGGACAGGGGGCATGGTGAAGCTTTCTTT. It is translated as CSVKDRGHGEAFF.

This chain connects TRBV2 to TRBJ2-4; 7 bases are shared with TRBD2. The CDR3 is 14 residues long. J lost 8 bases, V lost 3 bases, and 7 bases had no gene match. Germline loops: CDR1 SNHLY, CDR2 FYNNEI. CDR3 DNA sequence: TGTGCCAGCAGTGAGTGGCGGGGGTTAGACATTCAGTACTTC. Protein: CASSEWRGLDIQYF.

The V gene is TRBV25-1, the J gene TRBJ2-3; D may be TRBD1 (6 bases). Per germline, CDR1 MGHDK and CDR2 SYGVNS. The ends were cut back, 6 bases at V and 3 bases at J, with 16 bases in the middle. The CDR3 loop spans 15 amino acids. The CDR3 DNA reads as TGTGCCAGCAGCCCCTCAGGGGAAGGGACAGATACGCAGTATTTT. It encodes CASSPSGEGTDTQYF. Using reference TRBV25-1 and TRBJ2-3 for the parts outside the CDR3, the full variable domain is EADIYQTPRYLVIGTGKKITLECSQTMGHDKMYWYQQDPGMELHLIHYSYGVNSTEKGDLSSESTVSRIRTEHFPLTLESARPSHTSQYLCASSPSGEGTDTQYFGPGTRLTVL.

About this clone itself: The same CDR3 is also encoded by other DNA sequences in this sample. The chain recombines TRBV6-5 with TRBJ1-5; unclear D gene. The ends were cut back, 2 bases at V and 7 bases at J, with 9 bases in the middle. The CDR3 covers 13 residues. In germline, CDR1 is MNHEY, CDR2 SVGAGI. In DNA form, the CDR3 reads TGTGCCAGCAGTTACGACCGGAGGCAGCCCCAGCATTTT. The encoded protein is CASSYDRRQPQHF.

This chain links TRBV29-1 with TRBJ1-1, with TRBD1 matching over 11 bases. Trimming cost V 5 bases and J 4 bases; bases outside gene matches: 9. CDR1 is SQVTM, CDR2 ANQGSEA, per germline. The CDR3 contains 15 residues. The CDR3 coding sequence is TGCAGCGTTCAAACTCCCGGGACAGGGGGCACTGAAGCTTTCTTT. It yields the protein CSVQTPGTGGTEAFF.

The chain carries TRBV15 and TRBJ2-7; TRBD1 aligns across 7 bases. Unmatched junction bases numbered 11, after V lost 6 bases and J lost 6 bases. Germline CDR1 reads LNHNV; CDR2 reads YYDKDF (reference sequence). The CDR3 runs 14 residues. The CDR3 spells CATRGTAHDGEQYF. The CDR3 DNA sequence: TGTGCCACCAGGGGGACAGCCCACGACGGCGAGCAGTACTTC.

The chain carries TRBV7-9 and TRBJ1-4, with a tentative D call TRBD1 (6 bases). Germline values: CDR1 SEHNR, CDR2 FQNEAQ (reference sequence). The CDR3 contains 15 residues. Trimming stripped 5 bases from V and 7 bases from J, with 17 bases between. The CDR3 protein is CASSDTGIYGEKLFF. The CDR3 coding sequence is TGTGCCAGCAGCGACACAGGGATTTATGGTGAAAAACTGTTTTTT.

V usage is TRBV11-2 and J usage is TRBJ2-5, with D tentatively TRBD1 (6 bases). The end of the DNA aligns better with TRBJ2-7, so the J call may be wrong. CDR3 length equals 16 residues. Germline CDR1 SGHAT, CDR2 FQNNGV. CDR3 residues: CASSLALGAGNYEQYF. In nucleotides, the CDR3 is TGTGCCAGCAGCTTAGCCCTGGGGGCAGGGAACTACGAGCAGTACTTC.

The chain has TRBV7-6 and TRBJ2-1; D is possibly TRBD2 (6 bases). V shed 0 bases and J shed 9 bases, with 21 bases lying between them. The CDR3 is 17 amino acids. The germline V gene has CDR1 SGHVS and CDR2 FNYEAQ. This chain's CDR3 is CASSLARDSQRNPEQFF. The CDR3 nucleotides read TGTGCCAGCAGCTTAGCGAGGGACTCGCAACGGAATCCTGAGCAGTTCTTC.

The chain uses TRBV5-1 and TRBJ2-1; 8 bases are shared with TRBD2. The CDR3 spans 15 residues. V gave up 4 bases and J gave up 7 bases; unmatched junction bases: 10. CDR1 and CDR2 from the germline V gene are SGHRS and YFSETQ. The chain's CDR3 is CASSPGLETWNEQFF. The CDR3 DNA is TGCGCCAGCAGCCCGGGACTAGAGACTTGGAATGAGCAGTTCTTC. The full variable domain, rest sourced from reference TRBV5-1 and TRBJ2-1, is KAGVTQTPRYLIKTRGQQVTLSCSPISGHRSVSWYQQTPGQGLQFLFEYFSETQRNKGNFPGRFSGRQFSNSRSEMNVSTLELGDSALYLCASSPGLETWNEQFFGPGTRLTVL.

Here the CDR3 DNA reads TGTGCCAGCAGCCAAGATCCTGGGACAGAGTACAATGAGCAGTTCTTC. This sequence encodes CASSQDPGTEYNEQFF. This chain connects TRBV4-2 to TRBJ2-1; 7 positions agree with TRBD1. Trimming took 0 bases from V and 4 from J; bases not matched to a gene: 6. Per germline, CDR1 LGHNA and CDR2 YNFKEQ. This CDR3 is 16 amino acids long.

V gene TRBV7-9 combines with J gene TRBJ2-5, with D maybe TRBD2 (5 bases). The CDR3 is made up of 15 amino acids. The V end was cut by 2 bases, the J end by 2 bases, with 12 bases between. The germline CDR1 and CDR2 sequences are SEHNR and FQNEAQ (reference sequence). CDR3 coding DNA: TGTGCCAGCAGCTTACTGTTAGGAGGACAAGAGACCCAGTACTTC. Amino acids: CASSLLLGGQETQYF.

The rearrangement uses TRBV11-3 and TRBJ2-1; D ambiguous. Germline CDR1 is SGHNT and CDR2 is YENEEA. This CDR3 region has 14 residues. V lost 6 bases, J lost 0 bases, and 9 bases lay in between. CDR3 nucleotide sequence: TGTGCCAGCAGTATAGGAGACTCCTACAATGAGCAGTTCTTC. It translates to CASSIGDSYNEQFF.

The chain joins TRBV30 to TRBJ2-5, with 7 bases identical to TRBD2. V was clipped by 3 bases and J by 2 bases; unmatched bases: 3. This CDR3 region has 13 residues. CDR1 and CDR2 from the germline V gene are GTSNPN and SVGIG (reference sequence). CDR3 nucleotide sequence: TGTGCCTGGAGCAACGGGGGGCAAGAGACCCAGTACTTC. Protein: CAWSNGGQETQYF.

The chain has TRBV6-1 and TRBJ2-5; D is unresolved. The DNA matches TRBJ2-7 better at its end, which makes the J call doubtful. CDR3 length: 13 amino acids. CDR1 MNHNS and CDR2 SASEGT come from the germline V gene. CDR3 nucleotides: TGTGCCAGCAGTGCCCCTCCCTCCAGCGAGCAGTACTTC. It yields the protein CASSAPPSSEQYF.

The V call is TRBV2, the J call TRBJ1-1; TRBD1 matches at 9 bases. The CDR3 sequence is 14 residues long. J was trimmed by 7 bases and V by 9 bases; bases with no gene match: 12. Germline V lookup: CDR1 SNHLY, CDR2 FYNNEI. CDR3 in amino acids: CARTLDRGAGEAFF. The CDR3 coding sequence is TGTGCCAGAACTCTGGACAGGGGCGCGGGTGAAGCTTTCTTT.

The CDR3 DNA sequence: TGTGCCAGCAGCTTTGGGGGAGGGGAAGCTGAAGCTTTCTTT. It codes for CASSFGGGEAEAFF. The chain joins TRBV7-6 to TRBJ1-1; D perhaps matches TRBD1 (5 bases). The CDR3 totals 14 residues. Trimming removed 3 bases at V and 6 bases at J, with 14 bases between. Germline CDR1 and CDR2: SGHVS and FNYEAQ.

The CDR3 DNA follows: TGTGCCAGCAGTGAACGGGGAGCCTACAATGAGCAGTTCTTC. Amino acids: CASSERGAYNEQFF. V usage is TRBV2 and J usage is TRBJ2-1; D is perhaps TRBD2 (5 bases). V shed 2 bases and J shed 2 bases, with 7 bases lying between them. In germline, CDR1 is SNHLY, CDR2 FYNNEI. The CDR3 consists of 14 residues.

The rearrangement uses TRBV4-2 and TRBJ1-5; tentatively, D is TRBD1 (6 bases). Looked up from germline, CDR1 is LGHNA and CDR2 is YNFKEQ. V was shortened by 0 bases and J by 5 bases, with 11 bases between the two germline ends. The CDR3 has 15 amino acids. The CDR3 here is CASSQEWQGYQPQHF. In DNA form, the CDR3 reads TGTGCCAGCAGCCAAGAGTGGCAGGGGTATCAGCCCCAGCATTTT.

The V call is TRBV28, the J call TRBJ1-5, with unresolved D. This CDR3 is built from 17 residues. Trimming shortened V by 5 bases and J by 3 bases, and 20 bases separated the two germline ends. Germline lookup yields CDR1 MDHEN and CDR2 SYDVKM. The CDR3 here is CASSPIGGRPFNQPQHF. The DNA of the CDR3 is TGTGCCAGCAGTCCCATAGGAGGCAGGCCCTTCAATCAGCCCCAGCATTTT.

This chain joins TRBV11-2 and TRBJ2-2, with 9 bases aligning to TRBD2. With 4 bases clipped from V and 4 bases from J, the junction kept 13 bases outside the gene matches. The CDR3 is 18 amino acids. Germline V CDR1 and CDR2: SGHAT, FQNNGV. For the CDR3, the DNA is TGTGCCAGCAGCTCAGGACAGATAGCGGGAGCGGGCACCGGGGAGCTGTTTTTT. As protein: CASSSGQIAGAGTGELFF.

DNA for the CDR3: TGCGCCAGCAGCACTCACGAAGATTTGAACACTGAAGCTTTCTTT. Protein product: CASSTHEDLNTEAFF. The chain carries TRBV5-1 and TRBJ1-1, with D uncertain. This CDR3 comprises 15 residues. Germline V gives CDR1 SGHRS, CDR2 YFSETQ. V was shortened by 4 bases and J by 0 bases, with 13 bases between the two germline ends.